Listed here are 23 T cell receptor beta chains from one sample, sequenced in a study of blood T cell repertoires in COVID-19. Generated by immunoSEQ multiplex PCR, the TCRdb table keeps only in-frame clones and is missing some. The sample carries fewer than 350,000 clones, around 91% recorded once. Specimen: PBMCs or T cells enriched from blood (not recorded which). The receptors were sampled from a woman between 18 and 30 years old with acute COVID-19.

This chain's CDR3 is CATAPGLRLDNEQFF. The CDR3 nucleotides are TGTGCCACCGCCCCAGGACTACGCCTAGACAATGAGCAGTTCTTC. The chain joins TRBV15 to TRBJ2-1; D perhaps matches TRBD2 (6 bases). The CDR3 is 15 amino acids. Between the trimmed V and J ends, which lost 8 bases and 5 bases, there was a span of 19 bases. CDR1 and CDR2 (germline): LNHNV, YYDKDF (reference sequence).

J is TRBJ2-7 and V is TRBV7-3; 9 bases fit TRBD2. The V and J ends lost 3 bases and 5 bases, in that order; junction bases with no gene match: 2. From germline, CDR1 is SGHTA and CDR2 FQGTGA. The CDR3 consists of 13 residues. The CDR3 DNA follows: TGTGCCAGCAGCTTTGCGGGAGGGGACGAGCAGTACTTC. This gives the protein CASSFAGGDEQYF.

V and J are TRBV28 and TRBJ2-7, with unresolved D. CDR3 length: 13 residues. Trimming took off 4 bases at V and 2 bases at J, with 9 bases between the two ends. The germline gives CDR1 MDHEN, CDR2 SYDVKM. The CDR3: CASSSATPYEQYF. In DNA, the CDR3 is TGTGCCAGCAGTTCTGCGACACCCTACGAGCAGTACTTC.

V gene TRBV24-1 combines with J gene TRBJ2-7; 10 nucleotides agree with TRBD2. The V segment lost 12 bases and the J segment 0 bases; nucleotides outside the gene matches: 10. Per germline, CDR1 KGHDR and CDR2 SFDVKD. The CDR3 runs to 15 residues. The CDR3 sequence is CAPARLAGYSYEQYF. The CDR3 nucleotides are TGTGCCCCGGCGAGACTAGCGGGTTACTCCTACGAGCAGTACTTC.

In DNA, the CDR3 is TGTGCCAGCAGTTCCCACTATCGGACTAGTGAGCAGTTCTTC. Translation: CASSSHYRTSEQFF. The V call is TRBV28, the J call TRBJ2-1; 7 bases match TRBD2. V dropped 4 bases and J dropped 9; count of bases not matched to a gene: 9. CDR1 is MDHEN, CDR2 SYDVKM, per germline. The CDR3 has 14 amino acids. The whole variable domain, remainder taken from reference TRBV28 and TRBJ2-1, is DVKVTQSSRYLVKRTGEKVFLECVQDMDHENMFWYRQDPGLGLRLIYFSYDVKMKEKGDIPEGYSVSREKKERFSLILESASTNQTSMYLCASSSHYRTSEQFFGPGTRLTVL.

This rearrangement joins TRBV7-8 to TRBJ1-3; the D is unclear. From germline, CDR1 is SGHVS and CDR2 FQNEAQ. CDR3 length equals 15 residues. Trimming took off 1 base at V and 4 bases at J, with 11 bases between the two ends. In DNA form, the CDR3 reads TGTGCCAGCAGCTTAGGCTCGCGGGGAGGAAACACCATATATTTT. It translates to CASSLGSRGGNTIYF.

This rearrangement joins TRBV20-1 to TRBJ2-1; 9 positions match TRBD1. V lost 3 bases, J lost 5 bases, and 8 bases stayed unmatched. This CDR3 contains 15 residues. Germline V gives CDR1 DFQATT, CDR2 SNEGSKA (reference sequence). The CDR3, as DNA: TGCAGTGCTAGTTTACAGGGGGCTTTCCACAATGAGCAGTTCTTC. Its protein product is CSASLQGAFHNEQFF.

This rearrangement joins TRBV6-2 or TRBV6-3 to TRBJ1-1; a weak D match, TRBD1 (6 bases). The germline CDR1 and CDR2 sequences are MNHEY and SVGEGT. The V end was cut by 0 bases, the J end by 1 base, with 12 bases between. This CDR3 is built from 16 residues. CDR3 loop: CASSYSLKTGNTEAFF. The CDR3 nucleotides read TGTGCCAGCAGTTACTCCCTAAAGACAGGGAACACTGAAGCTTTCTTT.

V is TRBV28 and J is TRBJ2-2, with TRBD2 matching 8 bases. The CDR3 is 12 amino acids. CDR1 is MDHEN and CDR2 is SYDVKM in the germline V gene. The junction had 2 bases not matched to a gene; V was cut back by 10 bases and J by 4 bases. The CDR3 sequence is CATGGGTGELFF. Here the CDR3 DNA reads TGTGCCACCGGGGGGGGCACCGGGGAGCTGTTTTTT.

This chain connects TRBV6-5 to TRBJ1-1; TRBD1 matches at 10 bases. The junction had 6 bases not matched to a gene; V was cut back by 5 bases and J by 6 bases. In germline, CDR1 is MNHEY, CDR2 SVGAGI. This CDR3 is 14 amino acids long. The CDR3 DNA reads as TGTGCCAGCAGTCGACAGGGGGCGGTGGCTGAAGCTTTCTTT. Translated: CASSRQGAVAEAFF.

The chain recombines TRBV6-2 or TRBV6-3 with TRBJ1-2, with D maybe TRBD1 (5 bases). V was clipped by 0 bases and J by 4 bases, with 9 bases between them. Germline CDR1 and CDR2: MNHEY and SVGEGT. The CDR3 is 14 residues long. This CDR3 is CASSYSTAPYGYTF. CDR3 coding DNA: TGTGCCAGCAGTTACTCGACAGCCCCCTATGGCTACACCTTC.

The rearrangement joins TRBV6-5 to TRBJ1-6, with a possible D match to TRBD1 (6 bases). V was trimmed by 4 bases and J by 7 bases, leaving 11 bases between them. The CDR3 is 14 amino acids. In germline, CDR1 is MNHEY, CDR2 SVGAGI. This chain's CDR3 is CASSFRGRNSPLHF. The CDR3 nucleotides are TGTGCCAGCAGTTTCAGGGGTAGGAATTCACCCCTCCACTTT.

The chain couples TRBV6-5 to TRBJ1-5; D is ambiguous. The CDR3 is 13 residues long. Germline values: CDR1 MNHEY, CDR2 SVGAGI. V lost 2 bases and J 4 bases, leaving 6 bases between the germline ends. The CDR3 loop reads CASSYTRNQPQHF. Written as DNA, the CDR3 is TGTGCCAGCAGTTACACCAGGAATCAGCCCCAGCATTTT.

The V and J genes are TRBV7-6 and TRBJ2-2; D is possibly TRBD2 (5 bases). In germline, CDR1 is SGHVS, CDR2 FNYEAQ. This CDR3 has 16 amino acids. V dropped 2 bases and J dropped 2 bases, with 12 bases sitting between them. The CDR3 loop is CASSLHASGNTGELFF. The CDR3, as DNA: TGTGCCAGCAGCTTACACGCGAGCGGCAACACCGGGGAGCTGTTTTTT.

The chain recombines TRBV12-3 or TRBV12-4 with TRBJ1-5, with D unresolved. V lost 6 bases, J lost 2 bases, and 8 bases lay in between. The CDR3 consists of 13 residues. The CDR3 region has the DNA TGTGCCAGCAGACAGTCGGGCAATCAGCCCCAGCATTTT. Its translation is CASRQSGNQPQHF.

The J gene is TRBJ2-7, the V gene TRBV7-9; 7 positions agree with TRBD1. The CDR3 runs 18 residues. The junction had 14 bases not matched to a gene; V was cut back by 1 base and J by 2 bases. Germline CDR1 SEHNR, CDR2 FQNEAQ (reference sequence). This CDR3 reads CASSLGQRQGKETYEQYF. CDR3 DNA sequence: TGTGCCAGCAGCTTAGGCCAGCGACAGGGTAAGGAGACCTACGAGCAGTACTTC. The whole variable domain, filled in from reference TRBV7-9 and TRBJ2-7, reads DTGVSQNPRHKITKRGQNVTFRCDPISEHNRLYWYRQTLGQGPEFLTYFQNEAQLEKSRLLSDRFSAERPKGSFSTLEIQRTEQGDSAMYLCASSLGQRQGKETYEQYFGPGTRLTVT.

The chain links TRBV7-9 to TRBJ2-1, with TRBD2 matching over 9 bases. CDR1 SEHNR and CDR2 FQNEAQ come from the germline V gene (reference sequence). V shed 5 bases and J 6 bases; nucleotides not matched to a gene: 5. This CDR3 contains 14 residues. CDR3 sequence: CASSRGLAPNEQFF. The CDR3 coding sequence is TGTGCCAGCAGCCGAGGACTAGCGCCCAATGAGCAGTTCTTC.

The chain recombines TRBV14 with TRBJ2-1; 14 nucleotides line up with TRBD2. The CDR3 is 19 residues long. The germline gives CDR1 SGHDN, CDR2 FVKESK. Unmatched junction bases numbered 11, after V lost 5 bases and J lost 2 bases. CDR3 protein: CASSYRLAGGPSPYNEQFF. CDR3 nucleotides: TGTGCCAGCAGCTACCGACTAGCGGGAGGGCCCTCGCCCTACAATGAGCAGTTCTTC.

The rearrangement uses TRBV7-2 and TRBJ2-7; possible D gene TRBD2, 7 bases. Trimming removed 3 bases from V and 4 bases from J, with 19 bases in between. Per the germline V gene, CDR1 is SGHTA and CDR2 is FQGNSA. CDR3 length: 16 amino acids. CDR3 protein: CASSFQPSGGGYEQYF. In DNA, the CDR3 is TGTGCCAGCAGCTTCCAGCCTAGCGGAGGGGGGTACGAGCAGTACTTC.

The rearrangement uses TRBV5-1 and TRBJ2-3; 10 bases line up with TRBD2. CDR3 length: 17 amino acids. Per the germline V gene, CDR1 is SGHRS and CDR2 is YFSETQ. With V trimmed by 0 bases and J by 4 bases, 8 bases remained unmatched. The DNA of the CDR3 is TGCGCCAGCAGCTTGGGGGGAGCGGGAGGGCCCTCAGATACGCAGTATTTT. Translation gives CASSLGGAGGPSDTQYF.

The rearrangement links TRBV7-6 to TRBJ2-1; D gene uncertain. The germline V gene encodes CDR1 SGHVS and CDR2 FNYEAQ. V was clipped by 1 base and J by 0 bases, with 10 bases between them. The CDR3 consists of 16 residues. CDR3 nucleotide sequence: TGTGCCAGCAGCTTAGGCGTTGCGGTCTCCTACAATGAGCAGTTCTTC. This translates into CASSLGVAVSYNEQFF.

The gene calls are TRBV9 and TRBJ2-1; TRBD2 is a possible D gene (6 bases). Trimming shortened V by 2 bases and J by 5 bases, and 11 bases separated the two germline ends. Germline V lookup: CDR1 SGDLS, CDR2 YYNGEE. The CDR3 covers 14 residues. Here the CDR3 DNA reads TGTGCCAGCAGCGTTTCGACTAGACACAATGAGCAGTTCTTC. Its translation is CASSVSTRHNEQFF.

The CDR3 nucleotides read TGTGCCAGTAGGGAGGGACTAGCGGGACGGGAGCAGTACTTC. Its translation: CASREGLAGREQYF. This chain uses TRBV19 with TRBJ2-7, with 13 bases that match TRBD2. Germline V gene sequence: CDR1 LNHDA, CDR2 SQIVND (reference sequence). The CDR3 length is 14 residues. V was pared by 6 bases and J by 7 bases, with 6 bases of the junction left unmatched. Based on the CDR3 plus reference TRBV19 and TRBJ2-7, the full variable domain is DGGITQSPKYLFRKEGQNVTLSCEQNLNHDAMYWYRQDPGQGLRLIYYSQIVNDFQKGDIAEGYSVSREKKESFPLTVTSAQKNPTAFYLCASREGLAGREQYFGPGTRLTVT.